This passage covers 26 T cell receptor beta chains from one sample sequenced in a study of blood T cell repertoires in COVID-19. Using immunoSEQ multiplex PCR, the repertoire was profiled, and TCRdb retains in-frame clones only, with some absent. Of under 100,000 clones listed, around 87% were seen once; the top ten hold roughly 5.1%. The sequenced sample consisted of peripheral blood. All receptors come from a man aged 40-49 years with acute or convalescent COVID-19.

The chain couples TRBV5-4 to TRBJ2-1, with TRBD1 matching over 9 bases. The trim removed 4 bases at V and 10 bases at J, leaving 15 bases unmatched. This CDR3 contains 16 residues. The germline V gene has CDR1 SGHNT and CDR2 YYREEE (reference sequence). CDR3 residues: CASSSPGQGPSLEQFF. The CDR3 nucleotides are TGTGCCAGCAGCAGCCCGGGACAGGGACCTTCTTTAGAGCAGTTCTTC. Full variable domain (outside the CDR3, taken from reference TRBV5-4 and TRBJ2-1): ETGVTQSPTHLIKTRGQQVTLRCSSQSGHNTVSWYQQALGQGPQFIFQYYREEENGRGNFPPRFSGLQFPNYSSELNVNALELDDSALYLCASSSPGQGPSLEQFFGPGTRLTVL.

The chain uses TRBV11-3 and TRBJ2-2; 8 bases agree with TRBD1. The CDR3 contains 16 residues. V trimming: 1 base; J trimming: 2 bases; junction bases outside the gene matches: 3. Germline V CDR1 and CDR2: SGHNT, YENEEA. This chain's CDR3 is CASSLADRVNTGELFF. In DNA form, the CDR3 reads TGTGCCAGCAGCTTAGCGGACAGGGTAAACACCGGGGAGCTGTTTTTT.

V usage is TRBV23-1 and J usage is TRBJ1-5, with a tentative D call TRBD1 (5 bases). TRBV23-1 is identified as an open reading frame with a role that is uncertain. The CDR3 is 16 amino acids. Between the trimmed V and J ends, which lost 1 base and 7 bases, there was a span of 17 bases. CDR3 in amino acids: CASSQLRRGMGQPQHF. In DNA, the CDR3 is TGCGCCAGCAGTCAATTAAGGCGGGGGATGGGACAGCCCCAGCATTTT.

The V gene is TRBV11-2, the J gene TRBJ2-1; TRBD2 agrees at 15 bases. The germline gives CDR1 SGHAT, CDR2 FQNNGV. CDR3 size: 15 residues. J lost 7 bases, V lost 3 bases, and 1 base had no gene match. The CDR3 coding sequence is TGTGCCAGCAGCTTGGGGACTAGCGGGGGGAATGAGCAGTTCTTC. It encodes CASSLGTSGGNEQFF.

The V gene is TRBV6-2 or TRBV6-3, the J gene TRBJ2-3, with TRBD2 as a possible D gene (6 bases). V was clipped by 5 bases and J by 2 bases, with 20 bases between them. Germline values: CDR1 MNHEY, CDR2 SVGEGT. The CDR3 is made up of 17 amino acids. CDR3 bases: TGTGCCAGCAGTACCCAGGTGAGCGGGTGGGACACAGATACGCAGTATTTT. This gives the protein CASSTQVSGWDTDTQYF.

The V gene is TRBV5-1, the J gene TRBJ1-2; tentative D call: TRBD1 (5 bases). Looked up from germline, CDR1 is SGHRS and CDR2 is YFSETQ. Trimming took 4 bases from V and 4 from J, leaving 14 bases between them. CDR3 size: 14 residues. Written as DNA, the CDR3 is TGCGCCAGCAGCCCCGCGGCGGGGGTCTATGGCTACACCTTC. Translated, it gives CASSPAAGVYGYTF.

The chain employs TRBV3-1 (or the pseudogene TRBV3-2) and TRBJ1-1; 7 positions match TRBD1. V lost 6 bases, J lost 5 bases, and 15 bases stayed unmatched. The germline V gene encodes CDR1 LGHDT and CDR2 YNNKEL (reference sequence). The CDR3 consists of 16 residues. DNA of the CDR3: TGTGCCAGCAGACCTACCCGTTTGACAGGGAAGACTGAAGCTTTCTTT. It codes for CASRPTRLTGKTEAFF.

The chain employs TRBV24-1 and TRBJ2-1, with 10 bases lining up with TRBD1. Germline V gives CDR1 KGHDR, CDR2 SFDVKD. V dropped 5 bases and J dropped 7; count of bases not matched to a gene: 10. The CDR3 has 16 amino acids. CDR3 protein: CATSGRDRGEGNEQFF. The CDR3 coding sequence is TGTGCCACCAGTGGGAGGGACAGGGGAGAAGGAAATGAGCAGTTCTTC.

This clone appeared once. This rearrangement joins TRBV11-2 to TRBJ2-2; D gene uncertain. The CDR3 is 15 residues long. V was cut by 0 bases and J by 4 bases, with 9 bases left in between. The germline V gene encodes CDR1 SGHAT and CDR2 FQNNGV. The CDR3 loop reads CASSLDRRPTGELFF. The CDR3 DNA is TGTGCCAGCAGCTTAGATCGGAGACCCACCGGGGAGCTGTTTTTT.

The chain carries TRBV6-6 and TRBJ1-1; weak D call: TRBD1 (5 bases). The CDR3 covers 13 residues. The germline V and J ends were trimmed by 6 bases and 1 base, with 9 bases remaining between them. Germline CDR1 and CDR2: MNHNY and SVGAGI (reference sequence). CDR3 region: CASRPGQNTEAFF. The CDR3 DNA reads as TGTGCCAGCAGGCCCGGACAGAACACTGAAGCTTTCTTT.

The genes are TRBV27 and TRBJ1-1; D unresolved. There are 13 residues in the CDR3. Trimming cost V 2 bases and J 6 bases, with 10 bases left between them. Germline CDR1 reads MNHEY; CDR2 reads SMNVEV (reference sequence). CDR3 nucleotides: TGTGCCAGCAGTTTAAACGCGGGCTCTGAAGCTTTCTTT. Encoded protein: CASSLNAGSEAFF.

V usage is TRBV2 and J usage is TRBJ1-5; D might be TRBD1 (6 bases). CDR3 length equals 13 residues. CDR1 SNHLY and CDR2 FYNNEI come from the germline V gene. Between the trimmed V and J ends, which lost 8 bases and 7 bases, there was a span of 15 bases. The CDR3 here is CASGPQGNQPQHF. The CDR3 DNA sequence: TGTGCCAGCGGACCACAGGGAAACCAGCCCCAGCATTTT.

This clone was recorded at least ten times. The chain recombines TRBV5-1 with TRBJ2-1; D unclear. This CDR3 has 14 residues. Trimming pared 0 bases from V and 5 bases from J, leaving 9 bases between. Germline V gene sequence: CDR1 SGHRS, CDR2 YFSETQ. CDR3: CASSLAPRNNEQFF. In nucleotides, the CDR3 is TGCGCCAGCAGCTTGGCACCCAGAAACAATGAGCAGTTCTTC. The full variable domain, in which reference TRBV5-1 and TRBJ2-1 provide the parts outside the CDR3, is KAGVTQTPRYLIKTRGQQVTLSCSPISGHRSVSWYQQTPGQGLQFLFEYFSETQRNKGNFPGRFSGRQFSNSRSEMNVSTLELGDSALYLCASSLAPRNNEQFFGPGTRLTVL.

This clone was counted between two and nine times. This CDR3 reads CASRKGLAGSVQQFF. The CDR3 nucleotides are TGTGCCAGCAGAAAAGGACTAGCGGGATCCGTACAGCAGTTCTTC. The V gene is TRBV2, the J gene TRBJ2-1, with TRBD2 matching over 12 bases. The CDR3 is made up of 15 amino acids. Germline V gene data show CDR1 as SNHLY and CDR2 as FYNNEI. J gave up 11 bases and V 6 bases, and 11 bases lay outside the gene matches.

The chain recombines TRBV7-8 with TRBJ2-6; 7 bases agree with TRBD1. Germline assignment: CDR1 SGHVS and CDR2 FQNEAQ. The V and J ends lost 5 bases and 4 bases, in that order; junction bases with no gene match: 5. This CDR3 is built from 15 residues. CDR3 DNA: TGTGCCAGCAGCCACAGGGGTCCGGGGGCCAACGTCCTGACTTTC. Amino acid sequence: CASSHRGPGANVLTF.

This clone was recorded only once. This rearrangement joins TRBV7-2 to TRBJ2-5, with D possibly being TRBD2 (6 bases). Trimming shortened V by 5 bases and J by 5 bases, and 18 bases separated the two germline ends. Germline-derived CDR1 and CDR2 are SGHTA and FQGNSA. The CDR3 consists of 15 residues. CDR3 sequence: CASSQPGLVGETQYF. Written as DNA, the CDR3 is TGTGCCAGCAGCCAACCGGGACTGGTTGGGGAGACCCAGTACTTC. The full variable domain, rest sourced from reference TRBV7-2 and TRBJ2-5, is GAGVSQSPSNKVTEKGKDVELRCDPISGHTALYWYRQSLGQGLEFLIYFQGNSAPDKSGLPSDRFSAERTGGSVSTLTIQRTQQEDSAVYLCASSQPGLVGETQYFGPGTRLLVL.

The chain is built from TRBV25-1 and TRBJ2-5, with D perhaps matching TRBD1 (5 bases). Germline CDR1 and CDR2: MGHDK and SYGVNS. The CDR3 loop spans 14 amino acids. Trimming shortened V by 3 bases and J by 5 bases, and 13 bases separated the two germline ends. The CDR3 coding sequence is TGTGCCAGCAGTGACCCCAGGGTTCGTGAGACCCAGTACTTC. Amino acid sequence: CASSDPRVRETQYF. The full variable domain, rest sourced from reference TRBV25-1 and TRBJ2-5, is EADIYQTPRYLVIGTGKKITLECSQTMGHDKMYWYQQDPGMELHLIHYSYGVNSTEKGDLSSESTVSRIRTEHFPLTLESARPSHTSQYLCASSDPRVRETQYFGPGTRLLVL.

The CDR3, as DNA: TGCGCCAGCAGCCCCTACGGACAGGTGAACACCGGGGAGCTGTTTTTT. Translated, it gives CASSPYGQVNTGELFF. The genes are TRBV5-1 and TRBJ2-2; 7 bases map to TRBD1. The CDR3 is 16 residues long. From germline, CDR1 is SGHRS and CDR2 YFSETQ. V was clipped by 4 bases and J by 1 base; unmatched bases: 7.

The chain uses TRBV30 and TRBJ1-2; 7 positions match TRBD1. The CDR3 is 13 residues long. The J segment lost 12 bases and the V segment lost 0 bases, leaving 10 bases of the junction unmatched. Per germline, CDR1 GTSNPN and CDR2 SVGIG (reference sequence). The CDR3 coding sequence is TGTGCCTGGAGTGTAGGGACAGACGGTATCGACACCTTC. Its translation is CAWSVGTDGIDTF.

This chain uses TRBV4-1 with TRBJ1-5; D unresolved. The CDR3 is made up of 13 amino acids. V was trimmed by 1 base and J by 4 bases, leaving 5 bases between them. Germline CDR1 and CDR2: MGHRA and YSYEKL. CDR3 bases: TGCGCCAGCAGCCAAGGCTATAATCAGCCCCAGCATTTT. Translated, it gives CASSQGYNQPQHF.

The chain carries TRBV13 and TRBJ1-1; D not resolved. The germline V gene has CDR1 PRHDT and CDR2 FYEKMQ (reference sequence). V was trimmed by 5 bases and J by 5 bases, leaving 21 bases between them. The CDR3 consists of 16 residues. CDR3 in DNA: TGTGCCAGCAGCATACGACGACTGGCCAATCTAACTGAAGCTTTCTTT. Translated, it gives CASSIRRLANLTEAFF.

This rearrangement joins TRBV27 to TRBJ1-6, with unresolved D. The germline V gene has CDR1 MNHEY and CDR2 SMNVEV (reference sequence). Trimming cost V 6 bases and J 8 bases, with 11 bases left between them. CDR3 length: 13 amino acids. The CDR3 here is CASSRLGHSPLHF. The CDR3 DNA reads as TGTGCCAGCAGCCGCTTGGGCCATTCACCCCTCCACTTT.

This clone appeared a single time. This chain connects TRBV28 to TRBJ1-2, with D possibly TRBD1 on 6 matching bases. V was clipped by 2 bases and J by 4 bases, with 14 bases between them. The CDR3 length is 15 residues. From germline, CDR1 is MDHEN and CDR2 SYDVKM. DNA for the CDR3: TGTGCCAGCAGTTTACCAGGGGCTGGGGTCTATGGCTACACCTTC. Protein product: CASSLPGAGVYGYTF.

This chain connects TRBV13 to TRBJ2-7; TRBD2 aligns across 9 bases. CDR1 and CDR2 from the germline V gene are PRHDT and FYEKMQ (reference sequence). The CDR3 covers 14 residues. The V and J ends lost 0 bases and 4 bases, in that order; junction bases with no gene match: 1. CDR3 amino acids: CASSLGTSGYEQYF. The CDR3 DNA is TGTGCCAGCAGCTTAGGGACTAGCGGATACGAGCAGTACTTC.

Here the CDR3 DNA reads TGTGCCAGCAGCTTAAGGGGGACTAAAATCTACGAGCAGTACTTC. Encoded protein: CASSLRGTKIYEQYF. V usage is TRBV7-8 and J usage is TRBJ2-7; the D gene is possibly TRBD2 (7 bases). The CDR3 contains 15 residues. Trimming pared 2 bases from V and 3 bases from J, leaving 14 bases between. Per germline, CDR1 SGHVS and CDR2 FQNEAQ.

Only one count was recorded for this clone. This chain connects TRBV27 to TRBJ2-1; perhaps TRBD2 as D (6 bases). The germline CDR1 and CDR2 sequences are MNHEY and SMNVEV (reference sequence). This CDR3 has 12 amino acids. Trimming pared 2 bases from V and 9 bases from J, leaving 8 bases between. The CDR3 region is CASSLPGGEQFF. CDR3 DNA sequence: TGTGCCAGCAGTTTACCCGGGGGTGAGCAGTTCTTC.